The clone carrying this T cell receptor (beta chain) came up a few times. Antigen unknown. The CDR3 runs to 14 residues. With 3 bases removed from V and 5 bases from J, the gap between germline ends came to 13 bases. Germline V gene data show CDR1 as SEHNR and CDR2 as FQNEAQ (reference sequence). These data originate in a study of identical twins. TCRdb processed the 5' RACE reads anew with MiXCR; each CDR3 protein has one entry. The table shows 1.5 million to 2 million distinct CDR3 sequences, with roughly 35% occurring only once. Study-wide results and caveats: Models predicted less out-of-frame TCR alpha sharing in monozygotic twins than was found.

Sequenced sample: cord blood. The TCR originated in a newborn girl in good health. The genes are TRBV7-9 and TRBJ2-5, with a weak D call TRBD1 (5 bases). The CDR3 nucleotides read TGTGCCAGCAGCTTTTGGGCAGGGTGGGAGACCCAGTACTTC. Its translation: CASSFWAGWETQYF.